This is a list of T cell receptor beta chains from one sample in a study. TCRdb reprocessed the RT-PCR reads with MiXCR, giving one entry per CDR3 protein. The repertoire includes hundreds of thousands of distinct CDR3 sequences, approximately 14% of them detected once, and 3% to 4.5% sits in the top ten. The sample taken for sequencing was memory CD4+ T cells from blood. These receptor sequences come from a female donor in good health, serving as a healthy control. Both conserved end residues are part of each CDR3. D genes are given only for firm matches. The size entry is marked missing in some rows and otherwise reads once, few, many or a size class.

size | J | V | D | CDR3 | DNA
many | TRBJ2-7 | TRBV7-7 | TRBD2 | CASSTGTSGTKQYF | TGTGCCAGCAGCACGGGGACTAGCGGGACCAAGCAGTACTTC
NA | TRBJ1-2 | TRBV27 | NA | CASSLGRGSIYGYTF | TGTGCCAGCAGTTTGGGACGGGGTTCGATCTATGGCTACACCTTC
many | TRBJ1-2 | TRBV10-3 | NA | CAISESDRIYGYTF | TGTGCCATCAGTGAGTCGGACCGGATCTATGGCTACACCTTC
NA | TRBJ2-4 | TRBV7-9 | TRBD1 | CASSPIDRGSLNIQYF | TGTGCCAGCAGCCCGATCGACAGGGGGAGCTTAAACATTCAGTACTTC
few | TRBJ1-1 | TRBV10-3 | NA | CAISERTDNTEAFF | TGTGCCATCAGTGAGAGGACAGACAACACTGAAGCTTTCTTT
few | TRBJ2-5 | TRBV11-2 | NA | CASSLGVGGKETQYF | TGTGCCAGCAGCTTAGGGGTCGGAGGGAAAGAGACCCAGTACTTC
NA | TRBJ1-5 | TRBV7-8 | TRBD1 | CASSSDRGKQPQHF | TGTGCCAGCAGCTCCGACAGGGGGAAGCAGCCCCAGCATTTT
few | TRBJ2-7 | TRBV6-2/TRBV6-3 | TRBD1 | CATYRTGSSYEQYF | TGTGCCACGTACCGGACAGGGAGTTCCTACGAGCAGTACTTC
NA | TRBJ2-7 | TRBV12-3/TRBV12-4 | NA | CASSLTWGEQYF | TGTGCCAGCAGTTTAACGTGGGGCGAGCAGTACTTC
NA | TRBJ2-1 | TRBV24-1 | NA | CATSGAGGLNEQFF | TGTGCCACCAGTGGCGCGGGTGGTTTAAATGAGCAGTTCTTC
few | TRBJ1-3 | TRBV29-1 | TRBD1 | CSVQGDRVEFSGNTIYF | TGCAGCGTTCAAGGGGACAGGGTTGAGTTTTCTGGAAACACCATATATTTT
many | TRBJ1-5 | TRBV12-3/TRBV12-4 | NA | CASSPDPFGNQPQHF | TGTGCCAGCAGTCCTGACCCTTTCGGGAATCAGCCCCAGCATTTT
few | TRBJ2-1 | TRBV6-2/TRBV6-3 | TRBD1 | CASRDGTGGVDEQFF | TGTGCCAGCAGAGACGGGACAGGGGGGGTAGATGAGCAGTTCTTC
NA | TRBJ1-5 | TRBV29-1 | NA | CSVRQSNQPQHF | TGCAGCGTTCGACAGAGTAATCAGCCCCAGCATTTT
NA | TRBJ2-1 | TRBV20-1 | TRBD2 | CSQSGSSYNEQFF | TGCAGTCAGAGCGGGAGCTCCTACAATGAGCAGTTCTTC
NA | TRBJ1-2 | TRBV3-1 | NA | CASSQDYTGRPVGYTF | TGTGCCAGCAGCCAAGATTATACGGGGCGGCCCGTGGGCTACACCTTC
NA | TRBJ2-3 | TRBV20-1 | NA | CSASRLVSSTDTQYF | TGCAGTGCTAGTCGACTAGTATCTAGCACAGATACGCAGTATTTT
NA | TRBJ1-3 | TRBV7-9 | NA | CASSLAGVSSGNTIYF | TGTGCCAGCAGCTTAGCAGGGGTCTCATCTGGAAACACCATATATTTT
NA | TRBJ1-1 | TRBV14 | NA | CASSQDMAAEAFF | TGTGCCAGCAGCCAAGATATGGCGGCTGAAGCTTTCTTT
NA | TRBJ1-4 | TRBV20-1 | TRBD1 | CSAWDRGRGEKLFF | TGCAGTGCTTGGGACAGGGGGCGCGGGGAAAAACTGTTTTTT
many | TRBJ2-5 | TRBV20-1 | NA | CSAHKLGHPGGETQYF | TGCAGTGCTCATAAATTGGGACATCCCGGCGGGGAGACCCAGTACTTC
NA | TRBJ2-7 | TRBV12-3/TRBV12-4 | NA | CASTLGLFYEQYF | TGTGCCAGCACCCTGGGACTGTTCTACGAGCAGTACTTC
NA | TRBJ1-1 | TRBV4-3 | NA | CASSQHPGATEAFF | TGCGCCAGCAGCCAACACCCTGGGGCCACTGAAGCTTTCTTT
NA | TRBJ1-3 | TRBV18 | NA | CASSPPGSGNTIYF | TGTGCCAGCTCACCACCCGGCTCTGGAAACACCATATATTTT
few | TRBJ1-4 | TRBV27 | TRBD1 | CASRVQGAEKLFF | TGTGCCAGCAGAGTACAGGGGGCTGAAAAACTGTTTTTT
NA | TRBJ2-2 | TRBV27 | NA | CASAPRGWNTGELFF | TGTGCCAGCGCCCCTAGGGGATGGAACACCGGGGAGCTGTTTTTT
few | TRBJ2-5 | TRBV6-1 | NA | CASRPSPARQETQYF | TGTGCCAGCAGACCGAGCCCGGCCAGACAAGAGACCCAGTACTTC
NA | TRBJ2-1 | TRBV20-1 | TRBD2 | CSADRLAGGNNEQFF | TGCAGTGCCGACCGACTAGCGGGAGGTAACAATGAGCAGTTCTTC
NA | TRBJ1-5 | TRBV28 | NA | CASSRWGSGGQPQHF | TGTGCCAGCAGTCGTTGGGGGTCAGGTGGTCAGCCCCAGCATTTT
many | TRBJ2-3 | TRBV29-1 | NA | CSVDEGSTDTQYF | TGCAGCGTTGATGAGGGGAGCACAGATACGCAGTATTTT
NA | TRBJ2-5 | TRBV29-1 | NA | CSVEGWRLEGKVEETQYF | TGCAGCGTTGAAGGGTGGAGGCTGGAGGGCAAGGTGGAAGAGACCCAGTACTTC
many | TRBJ1-1 | TRBV6-5 | TRBD1 | CATRGVSAFF | TGTGCCACCAGGGGGGTTAGCGCTTTCTTT
many | TRBJ2-3 | TRBV27 | NA | CASSLSGFSTDTQYF | TGTGCCAGCAGTTTATCAGGGTTTAGCACAGATACGCAGTATTTT
NA | TRBJ1-4 | TRBV2 | NA | CASRDLYGGYEKLFF | TGTGCCAGCCGTGATCTCTACGGGGGCTATGAAAAACTGTTTTTT
NA | TRBJ2-3 | TRBV20-1 | TRBD2 | CSARVWTSGFTDTQYF | TGCAGTGCTAGAGTGTGGACTAGCGGGTTCACAGATACGCAGTATTTT
many | TRBJ2-7 | TRBV6-2/TRBV6-3 | NA | CASSYSNPAEQYF | TGTGCCAGCAGTTACTCGAACCCCGCCGAGCAGTACTTC
NA | TRBJ2-2 | TRBV6-1 | TRBD1 | CASRRDRGATNTGELFF | TGTGCCAGCAGAAGGGACAGGGGGGCGACGAACACCGGGGAGCTGTTTTTT
many | TRBJ2-7 | TRBV6-5 | NA | CASRGSGWSELEQYF | TGTGCCAGCAGGGGATCAGGGTGGTCGGAACTTGAGCAGTACTTC
NA | TRBJ1-1 | TRBV6-5 | NA | CASSYSYGLNTEAFF | TGTGCCAGCAGTTACTCGTACGGCTTGAACACTGAAGCTTTCTTT
many | TRBJ1-6 | TRBV27 | NA | CASSSSEGGNSPLHF | TGTGCCAGCAGTTCCTCAGAGGGGGGCAATTCACCCCTCCACTTT
NA | TRBJ2-1 | TRBV30 | NA | CAWSDGLGLLNADNEQFF | TGTGCCTGGAGCGATGGACTGGGTCTTCTCAACGCAGACAATGAGCAGTTCTTC
NA | TRBJ1-1 | TRBV6-2/TRBV6-3 | NA | CATQQGSAGEAFF | TGTGCCACCCAACAGGGATCGGCAGGTGAAGCTTTCTTT
NA | TRBJ2-3 | TRBV4-2 | NA | CASSQSNIGGLSDTQYF | TGTGCCAGCAGCCAAAGTAACATTGGGGGGCTGTCAGATACGCAGTATTTT
NA | TRBJ1-2 | TRBV5-1 | NA | CASSLSGPILNYGYTF | TGCGCCAGCAGCTTGTCGGGCCCGATCCTAAACTATGGCTACACCTTC
NA | TRBJ2-3 | TRBV20-1 | TRBD2 | CSAVPGTSGRDTQYF | TGCAGTGCTGTGCCCGGGACTAGCGGGAGGGATACGCAGTATTTT
many | TRBJ2-1 | TRBV4-1 | TRBD2 | CASSLRTSGSWDNEQFF | TGCGCCAGCAGCCTAAGGACTAGCGGGAGCTGGGACAATGAGCAGTTCTTC
NA | TRBJ2-1 | TRBV20-1 | NA | CSASLLQGTMNNEQFF | TGCAGTGCTTCCCTCCTTCAGGGAACCATGAACAATGAGCAGTTCTTC
NA | TRBJ2-1 | TRBV7-8 | NA | CASSFQRINEQFF | TGTGCCAGCAGCTTCCAAAGGATCAATGAGCAGTTCTTC
NA | TRBJ1-5 | TRBV28 | NA | CASSLTPMNQPQHF | TGTGCCAGCAGCCTGACCCCGATGAATCAGCCCCAGCATTTT
NA | TRBJ2-7 | TRBV6-2/TRBV6-3 | TRBD1 | CASSDNRGEGEQYF | TGTGCCAGCAGTGATAACAGGGGTGAGGGCGAGCAGTACTTC
few | TRBJ1-1 | TRBV5-1 | NA | CASSRRTVNTEAFF | TGCGCCAGCAGCCGGCGGACAGTTAACACTGAAGCTTTCTTT